This T cell receptor beta chain was observed in a study of technical replicates of blood from a handful of donors. Data came from immunoSEQ multiplex PCR; TCRdb stores just in-frame clones and leaves some out. Of 80,000 to 90,000 clones listed, around 94% were seen once; the top ten hold less than 0.3%. This CDR3 region has 14 residues. Germline CDR1 reads MNHEY; CDR2 reads SVGAGI. V lost 8 bases and J lost 3, with 17 bases in between. The rearrangement joins TRBV6-5 to TRBJ2-7, with D possibly being TRBD2 (6 bases). The clonotype originates from a human donor in good health. Source material: T cells isolated from PBMCs. The CDR3 DNA follows: TGTGCCAGCTGGAGGGGCAGTTCAAACTACGAGCAGTACTTC. Translation: CASWRGSSNYEQYF.